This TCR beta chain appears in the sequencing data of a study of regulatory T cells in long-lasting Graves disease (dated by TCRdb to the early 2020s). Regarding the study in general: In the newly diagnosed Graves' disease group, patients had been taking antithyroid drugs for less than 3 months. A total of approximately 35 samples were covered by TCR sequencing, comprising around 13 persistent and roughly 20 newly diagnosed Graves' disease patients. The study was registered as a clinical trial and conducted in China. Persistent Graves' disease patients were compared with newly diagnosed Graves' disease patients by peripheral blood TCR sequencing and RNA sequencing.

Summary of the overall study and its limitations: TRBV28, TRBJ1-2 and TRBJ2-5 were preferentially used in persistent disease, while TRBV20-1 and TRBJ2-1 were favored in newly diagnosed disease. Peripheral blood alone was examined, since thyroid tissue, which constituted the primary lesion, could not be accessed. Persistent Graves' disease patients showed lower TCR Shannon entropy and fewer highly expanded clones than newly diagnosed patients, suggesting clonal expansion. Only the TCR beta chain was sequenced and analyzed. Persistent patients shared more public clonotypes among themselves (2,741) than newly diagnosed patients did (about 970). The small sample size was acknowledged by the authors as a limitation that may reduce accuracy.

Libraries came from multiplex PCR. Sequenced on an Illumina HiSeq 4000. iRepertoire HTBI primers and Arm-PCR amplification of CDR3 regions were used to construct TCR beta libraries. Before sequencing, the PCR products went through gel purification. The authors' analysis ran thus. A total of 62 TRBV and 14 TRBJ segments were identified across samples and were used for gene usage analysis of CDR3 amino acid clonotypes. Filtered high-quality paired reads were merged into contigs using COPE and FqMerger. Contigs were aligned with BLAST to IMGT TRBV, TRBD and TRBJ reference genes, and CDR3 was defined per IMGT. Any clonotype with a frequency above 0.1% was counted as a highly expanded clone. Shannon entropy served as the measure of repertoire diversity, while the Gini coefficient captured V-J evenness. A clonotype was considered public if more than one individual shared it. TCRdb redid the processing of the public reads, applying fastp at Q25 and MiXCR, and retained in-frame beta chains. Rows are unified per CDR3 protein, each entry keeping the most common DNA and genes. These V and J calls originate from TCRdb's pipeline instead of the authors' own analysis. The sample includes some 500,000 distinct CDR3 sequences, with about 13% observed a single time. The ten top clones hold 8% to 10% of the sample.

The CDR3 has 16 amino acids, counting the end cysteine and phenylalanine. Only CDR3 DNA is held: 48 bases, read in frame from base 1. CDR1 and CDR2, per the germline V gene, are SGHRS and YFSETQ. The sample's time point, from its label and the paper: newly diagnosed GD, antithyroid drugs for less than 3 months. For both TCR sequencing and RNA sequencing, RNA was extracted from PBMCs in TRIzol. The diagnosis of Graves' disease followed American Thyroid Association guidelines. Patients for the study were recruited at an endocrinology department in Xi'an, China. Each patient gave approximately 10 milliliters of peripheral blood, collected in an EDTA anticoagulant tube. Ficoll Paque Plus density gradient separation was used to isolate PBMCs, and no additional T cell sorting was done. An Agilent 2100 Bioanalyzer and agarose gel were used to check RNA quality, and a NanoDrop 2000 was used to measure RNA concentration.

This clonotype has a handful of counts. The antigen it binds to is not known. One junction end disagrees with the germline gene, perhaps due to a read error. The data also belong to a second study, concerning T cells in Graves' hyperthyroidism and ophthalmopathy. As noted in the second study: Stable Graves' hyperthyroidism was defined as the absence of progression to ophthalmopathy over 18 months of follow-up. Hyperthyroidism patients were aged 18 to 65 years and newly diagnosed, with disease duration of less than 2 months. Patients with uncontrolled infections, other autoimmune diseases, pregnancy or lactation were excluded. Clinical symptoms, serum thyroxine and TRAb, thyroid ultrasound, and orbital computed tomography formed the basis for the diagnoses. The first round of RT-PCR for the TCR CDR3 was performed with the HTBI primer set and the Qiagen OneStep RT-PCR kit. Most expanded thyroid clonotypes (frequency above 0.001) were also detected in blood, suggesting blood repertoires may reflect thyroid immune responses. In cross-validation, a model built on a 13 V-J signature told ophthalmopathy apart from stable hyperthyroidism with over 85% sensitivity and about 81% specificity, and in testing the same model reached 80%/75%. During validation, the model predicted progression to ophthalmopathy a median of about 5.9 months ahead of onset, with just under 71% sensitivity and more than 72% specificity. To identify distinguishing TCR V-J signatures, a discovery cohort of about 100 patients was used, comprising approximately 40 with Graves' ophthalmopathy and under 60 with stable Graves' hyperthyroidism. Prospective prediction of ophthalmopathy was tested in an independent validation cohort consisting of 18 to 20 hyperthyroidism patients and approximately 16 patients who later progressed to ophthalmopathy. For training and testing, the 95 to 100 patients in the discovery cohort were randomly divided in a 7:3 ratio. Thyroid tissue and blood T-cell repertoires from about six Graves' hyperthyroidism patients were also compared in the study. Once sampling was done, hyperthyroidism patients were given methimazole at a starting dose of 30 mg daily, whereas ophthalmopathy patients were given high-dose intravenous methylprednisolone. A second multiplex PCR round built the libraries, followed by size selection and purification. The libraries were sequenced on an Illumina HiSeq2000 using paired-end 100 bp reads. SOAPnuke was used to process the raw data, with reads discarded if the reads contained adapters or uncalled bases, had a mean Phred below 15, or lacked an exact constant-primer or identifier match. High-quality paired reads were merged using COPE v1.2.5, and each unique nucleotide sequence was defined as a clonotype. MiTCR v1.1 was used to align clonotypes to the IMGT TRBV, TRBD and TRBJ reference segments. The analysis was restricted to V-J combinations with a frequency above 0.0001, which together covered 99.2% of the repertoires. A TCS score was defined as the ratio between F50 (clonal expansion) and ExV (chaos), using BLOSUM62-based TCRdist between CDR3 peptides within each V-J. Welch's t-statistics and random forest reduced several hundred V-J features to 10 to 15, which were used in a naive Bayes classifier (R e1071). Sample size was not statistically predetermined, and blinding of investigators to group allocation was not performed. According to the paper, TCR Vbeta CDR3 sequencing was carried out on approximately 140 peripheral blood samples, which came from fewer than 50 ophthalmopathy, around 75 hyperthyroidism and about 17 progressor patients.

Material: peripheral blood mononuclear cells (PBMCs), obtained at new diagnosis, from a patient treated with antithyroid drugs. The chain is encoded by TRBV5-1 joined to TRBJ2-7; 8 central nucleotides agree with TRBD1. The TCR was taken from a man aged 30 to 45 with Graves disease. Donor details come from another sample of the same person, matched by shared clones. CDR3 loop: CASRLGGTGVSYEQYF. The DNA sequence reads TGCGCCAGCAGGTTGGGCGGGACAGGTGTATCCTACGAGCAGTACTTC.